The rows below give T cell receptor beta chains drawn from one sample of a study of cytomegalovirus exposure and HLA in healthy donors. The table came from immunoSEQ multiplex PCR; TCRdb's copy has only in-frame clones and leaves some out. Of about 94,000 clones listed, 50% to 80% were seen once; the top ten hold under 5%. Sequences were obtained from PBMCs. These receptors all stem from a young man in good health and CMV-seronegative. Each CDR3 is given with its conserved first and last residue. The D gene is left open where the match is weak. The size entry is marked missing in some rows and otherwise reads once, few, many or a size class.

d_call	v_call	j_call	clone_size	cdr3_aa	cdr3_nt
NA	TRBV7-6	TRBJ1-4	NA	CASSLAAGWDEKLFF	TGTGCCAGCAGCTTAGCGGCAGGGTGGGATGAAAAACTGTTTTTT
NA	TRBV13	TRBJ1-1	once	CASSLIGLAEAFF	TGTGCCAGCAGCTTGATTGGGCTCGCTGAAGCTTTCTTT
NA	TRBV29-1	TRBJ1-6	NA	CSVAGNGNSPLHF	TGCAGCGTTGCCGGGAATGGAAATTCACCCCTCCACTTT
NA	TRBV19	TRBJ2-7	NA	CASSPIGQYSYEQYF	TGTGCCAGTAGTCCCATTGGACAGTACTCCTACGAGCAGTACTTC
TRBD2	TRBV14	TRBJ2-3	NA	CASSQGTSGRTDTQYF	TGTGCCAGCAGCCAAGGGACTAGCGGTCGCACAGATACGCAGTATTTT
TRBD2	TRBV11-2	TRBJ2-1	NA	CASSLLRGGINEQFF	TGTGCCAGCAGCTTATTACGGGGGGGCATCAATGAGCAGTTCTTC
NA	TRBV6-8	TRBJ2-5	NA	CASSFSGPSDQETQYF	TGTGCCAGCAGTTTTAGCGGCCCGTCGGACCAAGAGACCCAGTACTTC
NA	TRBV28	TRBJ1-2	NA	CASSYTVLYGYTF	TGTGCCAGCAGTTATACTGTCCTCTATGGCTACACCTTC
NA	TRBV5-4	TRBJ1-4	NA	CASSLAGDEKLFF	TGTGCCAGCAGCCTGGCAGGGGATGAAAAACTGTTTTTT
NA	TRBV10-1	TRBJ1-1	few	CARPGQTNTEAFF	TGCGCCAGGCCGGGACAAACGAACACTGAAGCTTTCTTT
TRBD1	TRBV6-4	TRBJ1-2	few	CASSDGDRGLKSNYGYTF	TGTGCCAGCAGTGACGGGGACAGGGGGCTTAAATCTAACTATGGCTACACCTTC
TRBD2	TRBV7-3	TRBJ2-3	NA	CASSLGGLAGADTQYF	TGTGCCAGCAGCTTAGGGGGACTAGCGGGAGCAGATACGCAGTATTTT
NA	TRBV10-1	TRBJ2-7	few	CASSLTGLAYEQYF	TGCGCCAGCAGTTTGACAGGTCTTGCCTACGAGCAGTACTTC
NA	TRBV6-5	TRBJ2-7	few	CASSYSRGNSEQYF	TGTGCCAGCAGTTACTCTAGGGGGAATTCCGAGCAGTACTTC
NA	TRBV7-8	TRBJ1-5	NA	CASSLGSGVGQPQHF	TGTGCCAGCAGCTTAGGTTCAGGGGTAGGGCAGCCCCAGCATTTT
TRBD1	TRBV5-1	TRBJ1-4	NA	CASSIQGTGEKLFF	TGCGCCAGCAGCATACAGGGGACGGGTGAAAAACTGTTTTTT
NA	TRBV6-4	TRBJ1-4	NA	CASSDQLWEKLFF	TGTGCCAGCAGTGACCAGTTGTGGGAAAAACTGTTTTTT
NA	TRBV30	TRBJ2-3	NA	CAWSVSGRGTDTQYF	TGTGCCTGGAGTGTAAGCGGAAGGGGCACAGATACGCAGTATTTT
TRBD1	TRBV6-5	TRBJ2-7	NA	CASTDRYEQYF	TGTGCCAGCACGGACAGGTACGAGCAGTACTTC
TRBD2	TRBV28	TRBJ2-3	NA	CASSLPILLAGVTDTQYF	TGTGCCAGCAGTCTCCCAATTTTACTAGCGGGAGTCACAGATACGCAGTATTTT
TRBD1	TRBV12-5	TRBJ1-2	few	CASGRQSGTGMDYTF	TGTGCTAGTGGCCGACAATCCGGGACAGGGATGGACTACACCTTC
TRBD1	TRBV2	TRBJ2-2	NA	CASSGTGNTGELFF	TGTGCCAGCAGTGGGACAGGAAACACCGGGGAGCTGTTTTTT
NA	TRBV6-6	TRBJ2-7	few	CASSQPDTYEQYF	TGTGCCAGCAGCCAACCTGACACGTACGAGCAGTACTTC
TRBD1	TRBV9	TRBJ1-2	few	CASSVQGGYGYTF	TGTGCCAGCAGCGTACAGGGGGGCTATGGCTACACCTTC
TRBD2	TRBV9	TRBJ2-3	NA	CASSRTSGGALDTQYF	TGTGCCAGCAGCCGGACTAGCGGGGGGGCATTGGATACGCAGTATTTT
NA	TRBV9	TRBJ2-3	once	CASSVGRVRDTQYF	TGTGCCAGCAGCGTAGGCAGGGTGCGGGATACGCAGTATTTT
NA	TRBV9	TRBJ1-4	NA	CASSVGGALNEKLFF	TGTGCCAGCAGCGTAGGCGGAGCACTTAATGAAAAACTGTTTTTT